This TCR beta chain was documented in a study of HIV-infected patients and healthy controls. TCRdb re-derived calls from the 5' RACE reads in MiXCR, one entry per CDR3 protein. The table includes tens of thousands of distinct CDR3 sequences, about 16% detected once. The sequenced sample consisted of CD4+ T cells from blood. The TCR originated in a human donor in good health.

In DNA, the CDR3 is TGTGCCAGCAGTGAAGCCAACGGTCCTAACTATGGCTACACCTTC. Translation: CASSEANGPNYGYTF. The chain has TRBV6-1 and TRBJ1-2; D remains ambiguous. The V end lost 0 bases, the J end lost 0 bases, and 8 bases lay between the germline ends. This CDR3 region has 15 residues. In germline, CDR1 is MNHNS, CDR2 SASEGT.